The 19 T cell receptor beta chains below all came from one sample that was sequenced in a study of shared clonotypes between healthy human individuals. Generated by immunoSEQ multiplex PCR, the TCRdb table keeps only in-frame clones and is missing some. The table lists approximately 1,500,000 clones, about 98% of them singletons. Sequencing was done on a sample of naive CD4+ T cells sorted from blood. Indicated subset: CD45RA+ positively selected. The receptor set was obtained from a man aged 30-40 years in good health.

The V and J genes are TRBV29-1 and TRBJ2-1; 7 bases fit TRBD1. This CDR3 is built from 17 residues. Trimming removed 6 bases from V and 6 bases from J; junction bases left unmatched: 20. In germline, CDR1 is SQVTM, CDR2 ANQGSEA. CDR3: CSVAITTGVPTRNEQFF. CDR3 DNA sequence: TGCAGCGTAGCCATTACTACAGGGGTCCCTACACGCAATGAGCAGTTCTTC.

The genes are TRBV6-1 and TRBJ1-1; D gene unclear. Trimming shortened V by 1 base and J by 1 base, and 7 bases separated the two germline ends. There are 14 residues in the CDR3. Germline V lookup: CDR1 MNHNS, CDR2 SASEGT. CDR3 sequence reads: CASSEGRGNTEAFF. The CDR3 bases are TGTGCCAGCAGTGAAGGGCGGGGGAACACTGAAGCTTTCTTT.

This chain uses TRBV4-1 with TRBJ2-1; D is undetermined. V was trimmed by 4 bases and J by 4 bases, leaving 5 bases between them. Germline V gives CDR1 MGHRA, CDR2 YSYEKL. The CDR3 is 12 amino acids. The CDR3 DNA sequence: TGCGCCAGCAGCCGAGTTTACAATGAGCAGTTCTTC. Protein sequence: CASSRVYNEQFF.

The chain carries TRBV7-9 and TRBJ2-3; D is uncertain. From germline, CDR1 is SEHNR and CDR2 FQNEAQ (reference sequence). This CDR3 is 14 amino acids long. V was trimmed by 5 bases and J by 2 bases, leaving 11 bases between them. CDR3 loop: CASSPTSYTDTQYF. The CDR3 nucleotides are TGTGCCAGCAGCCCCACGTCCTACACAGATACGCAGTATTTT.

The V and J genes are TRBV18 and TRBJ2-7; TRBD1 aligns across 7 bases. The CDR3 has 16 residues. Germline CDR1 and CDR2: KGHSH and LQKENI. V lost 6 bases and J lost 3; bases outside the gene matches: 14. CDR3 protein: CASSKNPTGPGYEQYF. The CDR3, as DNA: TGTGCCAGCTCCAAGAATCCGACAGGGCCGGGCTACGAGCAGTACTTC. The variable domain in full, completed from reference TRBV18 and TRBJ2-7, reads NAGVMQNPRHLVRRRGQEARLRCSPMKGHSHVYWYRQLPEEGLKFMVYLQKENIIDESGMPKERFSAEFPKEGPSILRIQQVVRGDSAAYFCASSKNPTGPGYEQYFGPGTRLTVT.

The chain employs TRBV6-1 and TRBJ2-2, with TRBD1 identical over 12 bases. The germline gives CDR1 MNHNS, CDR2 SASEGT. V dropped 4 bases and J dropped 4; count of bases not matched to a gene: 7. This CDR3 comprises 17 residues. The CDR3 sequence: CASSARLGQGATGELFF. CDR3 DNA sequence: TGTGCCAGCAGTGCCCGGTTGGGACAGGGGGCCACCGGGGAGCTGTTTTTT.

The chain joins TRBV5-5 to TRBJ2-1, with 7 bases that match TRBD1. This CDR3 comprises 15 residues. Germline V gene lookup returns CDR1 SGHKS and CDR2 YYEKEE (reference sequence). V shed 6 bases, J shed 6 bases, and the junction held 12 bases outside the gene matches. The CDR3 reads CASNLGTVVFNEQFF. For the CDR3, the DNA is TGTGCCAGCAACCTAGGGACAGTAGTGTTCAATGAGCAGTTCTTC.

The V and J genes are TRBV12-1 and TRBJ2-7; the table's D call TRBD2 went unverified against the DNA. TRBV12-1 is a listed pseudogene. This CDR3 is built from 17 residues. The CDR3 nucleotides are TGTGCCAGCAGCTTTTTACACCGGAGGGTGAATCGCTACGAGCAGTACTTC. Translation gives CASSFLHRRVNRYEQYF.

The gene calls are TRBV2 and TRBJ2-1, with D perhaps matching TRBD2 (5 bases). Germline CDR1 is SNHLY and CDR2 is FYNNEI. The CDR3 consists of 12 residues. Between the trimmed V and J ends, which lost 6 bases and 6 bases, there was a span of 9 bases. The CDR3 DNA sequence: TGTGCCAGCAGGCTAGCCGGCAATGAGCAGTTCTTC. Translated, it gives CASRLAGNEQFF.

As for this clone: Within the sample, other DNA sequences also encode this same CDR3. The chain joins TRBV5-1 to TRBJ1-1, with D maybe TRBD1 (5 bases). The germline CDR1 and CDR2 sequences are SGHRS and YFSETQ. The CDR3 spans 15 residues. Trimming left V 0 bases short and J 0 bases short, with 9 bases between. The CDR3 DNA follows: TGCGCCAGCAGCTTGGTTCCAGGGATGAACACTGAAGCTTTCTTT. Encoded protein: CASSLVPGMNTEAFF.

The CDR3 spells CASSAGPGTSVYNEQFF. The CDR3 nucleotides are TGTGCCAGCAGTGCAGGACCCGGGACTAGCGTCTACAATGAGCAGTTCTTC. The chain combines TRBV28 with TRBJ2-1, with 10 nucleotides matching TRBD2. The CDR3 has 17 amino acids. Trimming removed 5 bases from V and 3 bases from J; junction bases left unmatched: 10. Germline V gene data show CDR1 as MDHEN and CDR2 as SYDVKM.

The CDR3 DNA is TGTGCCAGCAGTTTTGGCAGAGCTAACTATGGCTACACCTTC. Amino acid sequence: CASSFGRANYGYTF. The chain is built from TRBV27 and TRBJ1-2; no firm D call. Trimming shortened V by 3 bases and J by 0 bases, and 8 bases separated the two germline ends. The CDR3 extends over 14 amino acids. In germline, CDR1 is MNHEY, CDR2 SMNVEV (reference sequence).

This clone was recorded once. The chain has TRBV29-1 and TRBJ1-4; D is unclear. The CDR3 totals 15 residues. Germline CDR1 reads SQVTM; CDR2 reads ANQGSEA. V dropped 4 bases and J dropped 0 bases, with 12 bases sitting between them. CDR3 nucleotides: TGCAGCGTTGTTGTGGGTCTTGCAACTAATGAAAAACTGTTTTTT. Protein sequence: CSVVVGLATNEKLFF.

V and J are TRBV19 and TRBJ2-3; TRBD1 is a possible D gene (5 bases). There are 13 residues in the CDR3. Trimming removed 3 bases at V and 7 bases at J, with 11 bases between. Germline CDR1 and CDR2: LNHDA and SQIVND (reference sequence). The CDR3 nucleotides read TGTGCCAGTAGTATCACTCACAGGCATACGCAGTATTTT. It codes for CASSITHRHTQYF.

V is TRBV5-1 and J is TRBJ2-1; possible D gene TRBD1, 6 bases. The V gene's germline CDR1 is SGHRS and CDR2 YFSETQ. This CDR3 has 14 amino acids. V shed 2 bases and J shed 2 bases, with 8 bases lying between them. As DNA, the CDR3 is TGCGCCAGCAGCTTTACAGGGACCTACAATGAGCAGTTCTTC. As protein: CASSFTGTYNEQFF.

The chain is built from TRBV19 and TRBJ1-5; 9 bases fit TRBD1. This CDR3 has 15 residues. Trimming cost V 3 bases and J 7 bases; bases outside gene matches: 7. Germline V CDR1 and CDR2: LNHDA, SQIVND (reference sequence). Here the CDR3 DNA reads TGTGCCAGTAGTATCACAGGGGGCGCGAGACAGCCCCAGCATTTT. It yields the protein CASSITGGARQPQHF.

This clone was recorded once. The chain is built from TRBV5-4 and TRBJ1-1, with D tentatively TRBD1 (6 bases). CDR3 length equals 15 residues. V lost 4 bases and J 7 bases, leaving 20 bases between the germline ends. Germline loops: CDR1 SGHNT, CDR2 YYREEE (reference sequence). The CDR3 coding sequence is TGTGCCAGCAGCCGAAACCAGGACAGACAAAATGAAGCTTTCTTT. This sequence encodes CASSRNQDRQNEAFF.

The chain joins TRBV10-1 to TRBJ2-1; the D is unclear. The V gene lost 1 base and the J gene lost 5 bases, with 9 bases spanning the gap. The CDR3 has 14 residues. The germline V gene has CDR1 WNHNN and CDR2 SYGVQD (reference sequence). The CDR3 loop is CASSEFRLNNEQFF. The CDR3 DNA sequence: TGCGCCAGCAGTGAGTTTCGGCTAAACAATGAGCAGTTCTTC.

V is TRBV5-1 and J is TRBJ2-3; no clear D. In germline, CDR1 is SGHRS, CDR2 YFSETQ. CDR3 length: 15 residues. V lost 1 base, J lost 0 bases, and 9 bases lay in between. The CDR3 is CASSLLPQSTDTQYF. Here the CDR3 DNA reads TGCGCCAGCAGCTTGTTACCCCAGAGCACAGATACGCAGTATTTT.